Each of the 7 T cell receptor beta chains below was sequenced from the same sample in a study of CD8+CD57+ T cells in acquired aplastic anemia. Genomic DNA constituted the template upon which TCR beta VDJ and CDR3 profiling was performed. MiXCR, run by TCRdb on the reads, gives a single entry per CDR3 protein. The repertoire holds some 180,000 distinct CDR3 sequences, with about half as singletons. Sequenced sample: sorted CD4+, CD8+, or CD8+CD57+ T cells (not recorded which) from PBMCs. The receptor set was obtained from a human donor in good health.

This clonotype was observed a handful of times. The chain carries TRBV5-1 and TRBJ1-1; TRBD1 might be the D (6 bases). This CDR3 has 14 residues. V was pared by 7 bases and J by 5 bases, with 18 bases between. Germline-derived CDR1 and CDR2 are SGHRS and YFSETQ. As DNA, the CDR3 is TGCGCCAGCTATGGGGGGGGGGCGAGGACTGAAGCTTTCTTT. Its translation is CASYGGGARTEAFF.

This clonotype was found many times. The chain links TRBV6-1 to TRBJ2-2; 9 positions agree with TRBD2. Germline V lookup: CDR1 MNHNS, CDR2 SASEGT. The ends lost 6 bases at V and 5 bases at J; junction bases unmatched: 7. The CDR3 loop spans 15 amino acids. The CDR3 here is CASRLAGGRTGELFF. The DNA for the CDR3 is TGTGCCAGCAGACTGGCGGGAGGGCGAACCGGGGAGCTGTTTTTT.

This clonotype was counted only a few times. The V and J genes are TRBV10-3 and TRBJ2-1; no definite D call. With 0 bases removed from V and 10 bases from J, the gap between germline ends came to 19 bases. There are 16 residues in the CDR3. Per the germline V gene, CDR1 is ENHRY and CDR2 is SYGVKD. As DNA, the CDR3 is TGTGCCATCAGTGAGTCGCAGGTCCTTACAATGGGAGAGCAGTTCTTC. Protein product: CAISESQVLTMGEQFF.

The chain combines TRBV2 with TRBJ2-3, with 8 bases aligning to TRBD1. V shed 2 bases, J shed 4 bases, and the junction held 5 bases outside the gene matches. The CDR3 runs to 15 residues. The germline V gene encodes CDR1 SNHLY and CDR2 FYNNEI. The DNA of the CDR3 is TGTGCCAGCAGTGAACAGGGGGCCCCCTCAGATACGCAGTATTTT. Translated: CASSEQGAPSDTQYF.

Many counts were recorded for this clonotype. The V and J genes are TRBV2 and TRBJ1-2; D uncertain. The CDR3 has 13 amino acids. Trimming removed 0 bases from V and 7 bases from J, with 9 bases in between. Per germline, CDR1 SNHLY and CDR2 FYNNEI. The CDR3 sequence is CASSEASYSGYTF. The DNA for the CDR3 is TGTGCCAGCAGTGAAGCGTCTTATAGTGGCTACACCTTC.

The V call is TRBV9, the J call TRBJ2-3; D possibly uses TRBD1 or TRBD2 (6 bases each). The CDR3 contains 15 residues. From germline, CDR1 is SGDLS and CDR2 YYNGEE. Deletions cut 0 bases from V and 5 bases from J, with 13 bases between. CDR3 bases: TGTGCCAGCAGCGTAGGAGGGGGGTATGGAGATACGCAGTATTTT. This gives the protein CASSVGGGYGDTQYF.

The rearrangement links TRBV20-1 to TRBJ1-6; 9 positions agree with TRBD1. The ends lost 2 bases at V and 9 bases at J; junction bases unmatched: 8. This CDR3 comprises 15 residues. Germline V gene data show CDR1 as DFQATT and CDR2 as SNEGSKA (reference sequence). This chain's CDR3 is CSARRIGTGTSPLHF. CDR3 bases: TGCAGTGCTAGACGTATAGGGACAGGGACTTCACCCCTCCACTTT.